These 19 T cell receptor beta chains share one sample of origin, sequenced in a study of vaccination and CD4 T cells after COVID-19. Their target antigens are unknown. Treatment denoted: approximately 9-day PBMC culture with coronavirus spike peptide pools or control peptides (ViraFEST assay). An unexposed donor provided the CD4+ T cells, which were collected before the COVID-19 pandemic (2011-2018). Researchers used the Oncomine TCR Beta short-read assay to sequence DNA from cultured CD4+ T cells. One entry per CDR3 protein, called by TCRdb with MiXCR from the PCR reads. The sample has about 9,500 distinct CDR3 sequences, less than 50% seen once; the top ten hold 24%. Material for sequencing was CD4+ T cells from blood, cultured in vitro. The receptors originated from a human donor in good health.

The chain recombines TRBV14 with TRBJ1-2; D is perhaps TRBD1 (5 bases). V shed 0 bases and J shed 7 bases, with 15 bases lying between them. CDR3 size: 15 residues. Germline V gene sequence: CDR1 SGHDN, CDR2 FVKESK. This chain's CDR3 is CASSQDLSARGGYTF. The CDR3 nucleotides are TGTGCCAGCAGCCAAGATTTATCGGCGAGGGGTGGCTACACCTTC.

This clonotype has more than one count but fewer than ten. The chain joins TRBV4-3 to TRBJ2-2; unclear D gene. V lost 0 bases and J 8 bases, leaving 7 bases between the germline ends. Germline-derived CDR1 and CDR2 are LGHNA and YSLEER. CDR3 length: 13 amino acids. This CDR3 reads CASSQEALGELFF. Written as DNA, the CDR3 is TGCGCCAGCAGCCAAGAAGCGTTAGGGGAGCTGTTTTTT.

This clonotype was detected a few times. The CDR3 nucleotides read TGTGCCAGCAGTTACGGAGGTGTAGGTTCACCCCTCCACTTT. Translation: CASSYGGVGSPLHF. The V gene is TRBV6-5, the J gene TRBJ1-6; unclear D gene. The CDR3 length is 14 residues. Germline V lookup: CDR1 MNHEY, CDR2 SVGAGI. V was cut by 2 bases and J by 9 bases, with 11 bases left in between.

V is TRBV5-8 and J is TRBJ1-3; maybe TRBD1 (6 bases). The V end lost 2 bases, the J end lost 3 bases, and 18 bases lay between the germline ends. The CDR3 contains 17 residues. Germline CDR1 and CDR2: SGHTS and YDEGEE. CDR3 in amino acids: CASSFPPLGGGGNTIYF. As DNA, the CDR3 is TGTGCCAGCAGCTTCCCTCCCCTAGGGGGAGGTGGAAACACCATATATTTT.

This clonotype was counted between two and nine times. The chain links TRBV20-1 to TRBJ1-1; no reliable D call. Trimming shortened V by 1 base and J by 2 bases, and 11 bases separated the two germline ends. Per germline, CDR1 DFQATT and CDR2 SNEGSKA (reference sequence). The CDR3 totals 14 residues. The CDR3: CSARVTGGNTEAFF. In DNA, the CDR3 is TGCAGTGCTAGAGTCACGGGCGGAAACACTGAAGCTTTCTTT.

In this sample, this clonotype turned up a few times. The chain uses TRBV6-1 and TRBJ1-6, with D unclear. V was cut by 6 bases and J by 8 bases, with 8 bases left in between. This CDR3 is 12 amino acids long. Germline values: CDR1 MNHNS, CDR2 SASEGT. CDR3 nucleotides: TGTGCCAGCAGGGACGGAGATTCACCCCTCCACTTT. It codes for CASRDGDSPLHF.

V usage is TRBV19 and J usage is TRBJ1-5; 8 bases line up with TRBD1. Losses at the gene ends were 5 bases for V and 4 bases for J; bases not matched to a gene: 4. The CDR3 sequence is 14 residues long. In germline, CDR1 is LNHDA, CDR2 SQIVND (reference sequence). The CDR3 is CASSFTGGNQPQHF. Here the CDR3 DNA reads TGTGCCAGTAGTTTTACAGGGGGTAATCAGCCCCAGCATTTT.

The V gene is TRBV20-1, the J gene TRBJ2-3; D is unresolved. Between the trimmed V and J ends, which lost 3 bases and 5 bases, there was a span of 9 bases. CDR3 size: 12 residues. Germline CDR1 and CDR2: DFQATT and SNEGSKA (reference sequence). The CDR3: CSASPVIDTQYF. DNA for the CDR3: TGCAGTGCTAGCCCCGTGATAGATACGCAGTATTTT.

The chain's CDR3 is CASSESHDEQYF. The CDR3 DNA sequence: TGCGCCAGCAGTGAGTCACACGACGAGCAGTACTTC. The chain is built from TRBV10-1 and TRBJ2-7; D gene unclear. This CDR3 contains 12 residues. The V end was cut by 0 bases, the J end by 5 bases, with 5 bases between. The germline V gene has CDR1 WNHNN and CDR2 SYGVQD (reference sequence).

J is TRBJ2-7 and V is TRBV7-6; tentatively, D is TRBD2 (5 bases). The length of the CDR3 is 14 residues. Between the trimmed V and J ends, which lost 5 bases and 4 bases, there was a span of 15 bases. The germline V gene has CDR1 SGHVS and CDR2 FNYEAQ. The CDR3 DNA reads TGTGCCAGCAGCAACCGGGAAGGCGGTTACGAGCAGTACTTC. It specifies CASSNREGGYEQYF.

This rearrangement joins TRBV6-1 to TRBJ1-2, with TRBD1 matching 8 bases. Losses at the gene ends were 6 bases for V and 4 bases for J; bases not matched to a gene: 7. Germline values: CDR1 MNHNS, CDR2 SASEGT. This CDR3 comprises 14 residues. CDR3 sequence (DNA): TGTGCCAGCAGGAGGGACAGGCAAACCTATGGCTACACCTTC. Protein product: CASRRDRQTYGYTF.

There are a few counts of this clonotype. The V call is TRBV19, the J call TRBJ1-5, with 8 bases fitting TRBD1. This CDR3 is 16 amino acids long. CDR1 is LNHDA, CDR2 SQIVND, per germline (reference sequence). After removal of 1 base from V and 2 bases from J, the junction contained 4 bases not matched to a gene. The CDR3 region is CASSIAATGGNQPQHF. The CDR3 DNA follows: TGTGCCAGTAGTATAGCGGCGACAGGGGGCAATCAGCCCCAGCATTTT. The entire variable domain, with the rest obtained from reference TRBV19 and TRBJ1-5, is as follows: DGGITQSPKYLFRKEGQNVTLSCEQNLNHDAMYWYRQDPGQGLRLIYYSQIVNDFQKGDIAEGYSVSREKKESFPLTVTSAQKNPTAFYLCASSIAATGGNQPQHFGDGTRLSIL.

V and J are TRBV7-2 and TRBJ1-2; 8 bases agree with TRBD1. Per the germline V gene, CDR1 is SGHTA and CDR2 is FQGNSA. Unmatched junction bases numbered 1, after V lost 0 bases and J lost 1 base. The CDR3 spans 15 residues. CDR3 coding DNA: TGTGCCAGCAGCTTAGCGGACAGGGTTAACTATGGCTACACCTTC. Its protein is CASSLADRVNYGYTF. Supplemented by reference TRBV7-2 and TRBJ1-2, the full variable domain reads GAGVSQSPSNKVTEKGKDVELRCDPISGHTALYWYRQSLGQGLEFLIYFQGNSAPDKSGLPSDRFSAERTGGSVSTLTIQRTQQEDSAVYLCASSLADRVNYGYTFGSGTRLTVV.

The chain is built from TRBV7-2 and TRBJ2-7; the D gene is possibly TRBD2 (5 bases). The CDR3 contains 12 residues. Germline V CDR1 and CDR2: SGHTA, FQGNSA. Deletions cut 5 bases from V and 6 bases from J, with 11 bases between. Here the CDR3 DNA reads TGTGCCAGCAGCGGTACGGGATTCGAGCAGTACTTC. It yields the protein CASSGTGFEQYF. Together with reference TRBV7-2 and TRBJ2-7, the CDR3 gives the full variable domain: GAGVSQSPSNKVTEKGKDVELRCDPISGHTALYWYRQSLGQGLEFLIYFQGNSAPDKSGLPSDRFSAERTGGSVSTLTIQRTQQEDSAVYLCASSGTGFEQYFGPGTRLTVT.

V gene TRBV5-4 combines with J gene TRBJ2-7, with 7 bases identical to TRBD1. Germline CDR1 reads SGHNT; CDR2 reads YYREEE (reference sequence). The V gene end was trimmed by 9 bases and the J gene end by 3 bases; junction bases not matched to a gene: 6. This CDR3 has 12 residues. The CDR3 DNA reads TGTGCCATGATCGGGACAGACTACGAGCAGTACTTC. Protein product: CAMIGTDYEQYF.

This clonotype was picked up one time. The chain carries TRBV7-2 and TRBJ1-2; possible D gene TRBD1, 6 bases. Trimming left V 1 base short and J 6 bases short, with 15 bases between. Germline assignment: CDR1 SGHTA and CDR2 FQGNSA. CDR3 size: 15 residues. CDR3: CASSLVGGRGDGYTF. The CDR3 nucleotides read TGTGCCAGCAGCTTAGTTGGGGGCAGGGGCGATGGCTACACCTTC. The full variable domain, its missing parts supplied by reference TRBV7-2 and TRBJ1-2, is GAGVSQSPSNKVTEKGKDVELRCDPISGHTALYWYRQSLGQGLEFLIYFQGNSAPDKSGLPSDRFSAERTGGSVSTLTIQRTQQEDSAVYLCASSLVGGRGDGYTFGSGTRLTVV.

The chain couples TRBV6-1 to TRBJ1-6; no reliable D call. Germline V gene data show CDR1 as MNHNS and CDR2 as SASEGT. V dropped 1 base and J dropped 8 bases, with 6 bases sitting between them. The CDR3 contains 13 residues. The CDR3 DNA reads as TGTGCCAGCAGTGAAGGGGTGGATTCACCCCTCCACTTT. This encodes CASSEGVDSPLHF.

This clonotype has a handful of counts. The chain links TRBV12-3 or TRBV12-4 to TRBJ1-1, with D maybe TRBD1 (6 bases). Trimming stripped 3 bases from V and 8 bases from J, with 13 bases between. The CDR3 has 13 amino acids. The CDR3 region is CASSFWGGAEAFF. Here the CDR3 DNA reads TGTGCCAGCAGTTTTTGGGGGGGCGCAGAAGCTTTCTTT.

The CDR3, as DNA: TGCAGCGTTGATCCGACCGGCACAGATACGCAGTATTTT. This sequence encodes CSVDPTGTDTQYF. The gene calls are TRBV29-1 and TRBJ2-3; D ambiguous. Germline lookup yields CDR1 SQVTM and CDR2 ANQGSEA. The CDR3 totals 13 residues. V lost 3 bases and J lost 1, with 8 bases in between.